Following are 12 T cell receptor beta chains from one sample sequenced in a study of blood T cell repertoires in COVID-19. This table comes from immunoSEQ multiplex PCR, and its TCRdb copy is limited to in-frame clones, with some not included. The sample includes roughly 310,000 clones, 85% to 90% of them seen just once. The specimen sequenced was peripheral blood. These receptor sequences come from a woman aged 30 to 39 with COVID-19, enrolled during active disease.

This clone has a single count. This sequence joins TRBV14 and TRBJ1-2; no clear D. The CDR3 is made up of 12 amino acids. V lost 3 bases and J 3 bases, leaving 5 bases between the germline ends. Germline CDR1 SGHDN, CDR2 FVKESK. The CDR3: CASSQGDYGYTF. The DNA of the CDR3 is TGTGCCAGCAGCCAGGGCGACTATGGCTACACCTTC.

The chain couples TRBV5-5 to TRBJ1-1, with D possibly matching TRBD1 (6 bases). V was trimmed by 1 base and J by 4 bases, leaving 11 bases between them. The CDR3 extends over 14 amino acids. CDR1 and CDR2 from the germline V gene are SGHKS and YYEKEE (reference sequence). The CDR3 spells CASSLRGGPTEAFF. CDR3 DNA sequence: TGTGCCAGCAGCTTGAGGGGGGGACCCACTGAAGCTTTCTTT.

This clone was seen only once. CDR3 coding DNA: TGTGCCAGCAGTTTTTACGGGGGGGAACGAGGCTACACCTTC. Residues: CASSFYGGERGYTF. The rearrangement links TRBV27 to TRBJ1-2; perhaps TRBD1 as D (5 bases). The CDR3 contains 14 residues. CDR1 and CDR2 from the germline V gene are MNHEY and SMNVEV (reference sequence). V was pared by 3 bases and J by 8 bases, with 16 bases between.

The CDR3 DNA is TGTGCCAGCAGGTCCCCAAGGACTTTTTATGGCTACACCTTC. It encodes CASRSPRTFYGYTF. This sequence joins TRBV11-2 and TRBJ1-2; D ambiguous. V shed 6 bases and J shed 5 bases, with 16 bases lying between them. This CDR3 region has 14 residues. Looked up from germline, CDR1 is SGHAT and CDR2 is FQNNGV.

The V call is TRBV12-3 or TRBV12-4, the J call TRBJ2-3; no clear D. The CDR3 is 13 amino acids. V was trimmed by 3 bases and J by 1 base, leaving 5 bases between them. In nucleotides, the CDR3 is TGTGCCAGCAGTTTTTATGGCACAGATACGCAGTATTTT. Encoded protein: CASSFYGTDTQYF.

The chain carries TRBV30 and TRBJ1-3; D possibly corresponds to TRBD1 (6 bases). The germline CDR1 and CDR2 sequences are GTSNPN and SVGIG (reference sequence). The ends were cut back, 0 bases at V and 6 bases at J, with 21 bases in the middle. The CDR3 loop spans 17 amino acids. DNA for the CDR3: TGTGCCTGGAGTGTACGTAGGTCAGGGGTTGATCAAAACACCATATATTTT. Translated, it gives CAWSVRRSGVDQNTIYF.

This chain uses TRBV2 with TRBJ2-5; 13 bases align to TRBD2. Germline CDR1 is SNHLY and CDR2 is FYNNEI. V trimming: 10 bases; J trimming: 2 bases; junction bases outside the gene matches: 10. The CDR3 sequence is 16 residues long. Here the CDR3 reads CATGLAGAIGQETQYF. In DNA form, the CDR3 reads TGTGCCACTGGACTAGCGGGAGCAATCGGTCAAGAGACCCAGTACTTC. Combining the CDR3 with reference TRBV2 and TRBJ2-5 gives the whole variable domain EPEVTQTPSHQVTQMGQEVILRCVPISNHLYFYWYRQILGQKVEFLVSFYNNEISEKSEIFDDQFSVERPDGSNFTLKIRSTKLEDSAMYFCATGLAGAIGQETQYFGPGTRLLVL.

V and J are TRBV5-1 and TRBJ1-4; D gene ambiguous. Looked up from germline, CDR1 is SGHRS and CDR2 is YFSETQ. V was pared by 2 bases and J by 3 bases, with 17 bases between. The length of the CDR3 is 17 residues. The CDR3 DNA is TGCGCCAGCAGCTTAGACGCTGGGTTCGCGGCTAATGAAAAACTGTTTTTT. Protein: CASSLDAGFAANEKLFF.

DNA for the CDR3: TGTGCCAGCAGCCCCTGGACTAGCGGTTACAATGAGCAGTTCTTC. Translation gives CASSPWTSGYNEQFF. The J gene is TRBJ2-1, the V gene TRBV3-1 (or the pseudogene TRBV3-2); 10 bases are shared with TRBD2. The CDR3 is 15 residues long. From germline, CDR1 is LGHDT and CDR2 YNNKEL (reference sequence). The V segment lost 4 bases and the J segment 4 bases; nucleotides outside the gene matches: 4.

V usage is TRBV27 and J usage is TRBJ2-7; D gene uncertain. CDR1 is MNHEY, CDR2 SMNVEV, per germline (reference sequence). Trimming took 0 bases from V and 4 from J, leaving 10 bases between them. This CDR3 has 14 amino acids. CDR3 region: CASSLSQARYEQYF. CDR3 DNA: TGTGCCAGCAGTTTATCCCAGGCTCGGTACGAGCAGTACTTC.

J is TRBJ2-7 and V is TRBV11-2; D might be TRBD1 (6 bases). The germline CDR1 and CDR2 sequences are SGHAT and FQNNGV. The CDR3 has 14 residues. Trimming stripped 8 bases from V and 0 bases from J, with 14 bases between. The DNA of the CDR3 is TGTGCCAGCGGTTCCGGACAGCTCTCCTACGAGCAGTACTTC. Its translation: CASGSGQLSYEQYF.

V usage is TRBV6-1 and J usage is TRBJ1-2, with 7 bases matching TRBD1. CDR1 and CDR2 (germline): MNHNS, SASEGT. Trimming cost V 2 bases and J 7 bases; bases outside gene matches: 10. The CDR3 runs 15 residues. The CDR3 coding sequence is TGTGCCAGCAGTGAACCCGGGGGACAGTGGGGTGGCTACACCTTC. Its translation: CASSEPGGQWGGYTF.